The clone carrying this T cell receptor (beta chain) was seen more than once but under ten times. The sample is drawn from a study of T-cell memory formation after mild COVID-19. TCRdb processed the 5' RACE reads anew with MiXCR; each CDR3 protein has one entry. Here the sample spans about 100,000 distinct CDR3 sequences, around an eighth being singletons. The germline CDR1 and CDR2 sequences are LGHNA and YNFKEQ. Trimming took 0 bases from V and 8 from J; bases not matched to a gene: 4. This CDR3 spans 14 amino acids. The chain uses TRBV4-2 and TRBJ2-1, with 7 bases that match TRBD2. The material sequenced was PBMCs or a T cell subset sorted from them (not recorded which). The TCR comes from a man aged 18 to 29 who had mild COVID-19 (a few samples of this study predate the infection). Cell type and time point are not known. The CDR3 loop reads CASSQEGEGDEQFF. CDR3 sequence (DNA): TGTGCCAGCAGCCAAGAAGGGGAGGGCGATGAGCAGTTCTTC.